These 16 T cell receptor beta chains were sequenced from one sample in a study of blood T cell repertoires in COVID-19. Measured with immunoSEQ multiplex PCR; TCRdb has only the in-frame clones, and not every one. The table has roughly 180,000 clones, about 85% seen once. The specimen sequenced was peripheral blood. These TCRs come from an elderly man with COVID-19, enrolled during active disease.

The chain combines TRBV12-5 with TRBJ1-1; maybe TRBD1 (5 bases). Trimming pared 1 base from V and 5 bases from J, leaving 11 bases between. The CDR3 runs 14 residues. Germline lookup yields CDR1 LGHNT and CDR2 FRNRAP. CDR3 in amino acids: CASGLGGLGTEAFF. In DNA form, the CDR3 reads TGTGCTAGTGGTTTGGGGGGCCTGGGGACTGAAGCTTTCTTT.

V usage is TRBV7-2 and J usage is TRBJ2-1; TRBD2 aligns across 11 bases. Germline V CDR1 and CDR2: SGHTA, FQGNSA. V dropped 3 bases and J dropped 9; count of bases not matched to a gene: 7. The CDR3 covers 15 residues. The CDR3 loop reads CASSFTSGGTSEQFF. CDR3 sequence (DNA): TGTGCCAGCAGCTTTACTAGCGGGGGAACGAGTGAGCAGTTCTTC.

The chain joins TRBV11-2 to TRBJ2-6; 9 bases agree with TRBD2. The CDR3 sequence is 17 residues long. The germline CDR1 and CDR2 sequences are SGHAT and FQNNGV. Trimming took 3 bases from V and 0 from J; bases not matched to a gene: 3. The CDR3 loop is CASSFRGGASGANVLTF. Here the CDR3 DNA reads TGTGCCAGCAGCTTTCGCGGGGGGGCCTCTGGGGCCAACGTCCTGACTTTC.

The V and J genes are TRBV7-9 and TRBJ1-4; 7 nucleotides align to TRBD1. Germline CDR1 reads SEHNR; CDR2 reads FQNEAQ (reference sequence). The CDR3 sequence is 16 residues long. J lost 6 bases, V lost 1 base, and 8 bases had no gene match. The CDR3 nucleotides are TGTGCCAGCAGCTTAGGACAGGGAGGAATTTATGAAAAACTGTTTTTT. It translates to CASSLGQGGIYEKLFF.

A note on this clone: The same CDR3 is also encoded by other DNA sequences in this sample. J is TRBJ1-1 and V is TRBV12-3 or TRBV12-4; a weak D match, TRBD1 (5 bases). CDR3 size: 13 residues. Trimming removed 2 bases at V and 2 bases at J, with 6 bases between. The chain's CDR3 is CASSLQGNTEAFF. The DNA of the CDR3 is TGTGCCAGCAGTTTACAGGGTAACACTGAAGCTTTCTTT.

The genes are TRBV5-1 and TRBJ1-2; 12 nucleotides align to TRBD1. This CDR3 contains 14 residues. Trimming at V came to 2 bases and at J to 8 bases, leaving 4 bases not matched to a gene. Germline V gene sequence: CDR1 SGHRS, CDR2 YFSETQ. CDR3 region: CASSFGTGGGGYTF. CDR3 sequence (DNA): TGCGCCAGCAGCTTCGGGACAGGGGGCGGAGGCTACACCTTC. The whole variable domain, filled in from reference TRBV5-1 and TRBJ1-2, reads KAGVTQTPRYLIKTRGQQVTLSCSPISGHRSVSWYQQTPGQGLQFLFEYFSETQRNKGNFPGRFSGRQFSNSRSEMNVSTLELGDSALYLCASSFGTGGGGYTFGSGTRLTVV.

In DNA, the CDR3 is TGTGCCAGCAGCTTCAGGGTGGAAACCGGGGAGCTGTTTTTT. Protein: CASSFRVETGELFF. V is TRBV7-2 and J is TRBJ2-2; the D gene is possibly TRBD1 (5 bases). The CDR3 has 14 residues. Germline values: CDR1 SGHTA, CDR2 FQGNSA. The V and J ends lost 3 bases and 5 bases respectively, with 10 bases between them. Together with reference TRBV7-2 and TRBJ2-2, the CDR3 gives the full variable domain: GAGVSQSPSNKVTEKGKDVELRCDPISGHTALYWYRQSLGQGLEFLIYFQGNSAPDKSGLPSDRFSAERTGGSVSTLTIQRTQQEDSAVYLCASSFRVETGELFFGEGSRLTVL.

This clone was detected a few times. V gene TRBV2 combines with J gene TRBJ1-5; D unresolved. There are 14 residues in the CDR3. Trimming took off 7 bases at V and 1 base at J, with 11 bases between the two ends. Germline CDR1 reads SNHLY; CDR2 reads FYNNEI. CDR3 bases: TGTGCCAGCAACAGACGGGAAAGCAATCAGCCCCAGCATTTT. It yields the protein CASNRRESNQPQHF.

This chain joins TRBV6-1 and TRBJ1-6; the match to TRBD1 covers 7 bases. J was trimmed by 7 bases and V by 2 bases; bases with no gene match: 5. There are 15 residues in the CDR3. Germline V CDR1 and CDR2: MNHNS, SASEGT. In nucleotides, the CDR3 is TGTGCCAGCAGTGAACGACAGGGTGGGAATTCACCCCTCCACTTT. Translation gives CASSERQGGNSPLHF.

This clone was seen just once. V and J are TRBV19 and TRBJ1-6; 7 bases are a match to TRBD1. J lost 0 bases, V lost 3 bases, and 11 bases had no gene match. CDR3 length equals 19 residues. The germline V gene has CDR1 LNHDA and CDR2 SQIVND (reference sequence). The CDR3 DNA is TGTGCCAGTAGTATGCGACAGGGCGCACAGAGCTCCTATAATTCACCCCTCCACTTT. Its translation: CASSMRQGAQSSYNSPLHF.

This sequence joins TRBV18 and TRBJ1-2; weak D call: TRBD1 (5 bases). Trimming stripped 3 bases from V and 5 bases from J, with 10 bases between. This CDR3 has 13 residues. Germline V lookup: CDR1 KGHSH, CDR2 LQKENI. The CDR3 DNA is TGTGCCAGCTCACCCGCGGGGCGGTATGGCTACACCTTC. This encodes CASSPAGRYGYTF.

The chain joins TRBV6-2 or TRBV6-3 to TRBJ1-5, with 7 bases identical to TRBD1. CDR1 and CDR2 from the germline V gene are MNHEY and SVGEGT. Losses at the gene ends were 0 bases for V and 0 bases for J; bases not matched to a gene: 8. This CDR3 region has 18 residues. The CDR3 nucleotides read TGTGCCAGCAGTTACTCGAGGAGGGGGCTATATAGCAATCAGCCCCAGCATTTT. Translating it yields CASSYSRRGLYSNQPQHF.

This clone was detected only once. V usage is TRBV20-1 and J usage is TRBJ2-3; TRBD2 aligns across 13 bases. The V and J ends lost 3 bases and 8 bases, in that order; junction bases with no gene match: 5. The germline V gene encodes CDR1 DFQATT and CDR2 SNEGSKA (reference sequence). The CDR3 sequence is 14 residues long. In DNA form, the CDR3 reads TGCAGTGCTAGTACTAGCGGGGGGGCCGTTACGCAGTATTTT. It translates to CSASTSGGAVTQYF.

This CDR3 reads CASSRLYLPGQGAKFSGGELFF. The CDR3 DNA sequence: TGTGCCAGCAGCCGACTATACCTGCCGGGACAGGGGGCGAAGTTTAGTGGCGGGGAGCTGTTTTTT. The chain joins TRBV16 to TRBJ2-2, with 12 bases aligning to TRBD1. CDR1 and CDR2 from the germline V gene are KGHSY and FQNENV. V lost 4 bases to trimming and J lost 7 bases; unmatched junction nucleotides: 25. This CDR3 has 22 amino acids.

This clone has only a few counts. V and J are TRBV7-2 and TRBJ1-6; 9 bases match TRBD1. Germline V gene sequence: CDR1 SGHTA, CDR2 FQGNSA. Trimming took 5 bases from V and 14 from J; bases not matched to a gene: 19. The length of the CDR3 is 17 residues. The CDR3 nucleotides are TGTGCCAGCAGCGTGGCCCTAACCGGGACAGGGTCTTGGACCCTCCACTTT. Translated: CASSVALTGTGSWTLHF.

This rearrangement joins TRBV12-3 or TRBV12-4 to TRBJ1-1, with a possible D match to TRBD1 (5 bases). This CDR3 has 13 residues. Trimming pared 6 bases from V and 3 bases from J, leaving 11 bases between. CDR3 nucleotides: TGTGCCAGCAGCCCCCAGGGTCACACTGAAGCTTTCTTT. It is translated as CASSPQGHTEAFF.